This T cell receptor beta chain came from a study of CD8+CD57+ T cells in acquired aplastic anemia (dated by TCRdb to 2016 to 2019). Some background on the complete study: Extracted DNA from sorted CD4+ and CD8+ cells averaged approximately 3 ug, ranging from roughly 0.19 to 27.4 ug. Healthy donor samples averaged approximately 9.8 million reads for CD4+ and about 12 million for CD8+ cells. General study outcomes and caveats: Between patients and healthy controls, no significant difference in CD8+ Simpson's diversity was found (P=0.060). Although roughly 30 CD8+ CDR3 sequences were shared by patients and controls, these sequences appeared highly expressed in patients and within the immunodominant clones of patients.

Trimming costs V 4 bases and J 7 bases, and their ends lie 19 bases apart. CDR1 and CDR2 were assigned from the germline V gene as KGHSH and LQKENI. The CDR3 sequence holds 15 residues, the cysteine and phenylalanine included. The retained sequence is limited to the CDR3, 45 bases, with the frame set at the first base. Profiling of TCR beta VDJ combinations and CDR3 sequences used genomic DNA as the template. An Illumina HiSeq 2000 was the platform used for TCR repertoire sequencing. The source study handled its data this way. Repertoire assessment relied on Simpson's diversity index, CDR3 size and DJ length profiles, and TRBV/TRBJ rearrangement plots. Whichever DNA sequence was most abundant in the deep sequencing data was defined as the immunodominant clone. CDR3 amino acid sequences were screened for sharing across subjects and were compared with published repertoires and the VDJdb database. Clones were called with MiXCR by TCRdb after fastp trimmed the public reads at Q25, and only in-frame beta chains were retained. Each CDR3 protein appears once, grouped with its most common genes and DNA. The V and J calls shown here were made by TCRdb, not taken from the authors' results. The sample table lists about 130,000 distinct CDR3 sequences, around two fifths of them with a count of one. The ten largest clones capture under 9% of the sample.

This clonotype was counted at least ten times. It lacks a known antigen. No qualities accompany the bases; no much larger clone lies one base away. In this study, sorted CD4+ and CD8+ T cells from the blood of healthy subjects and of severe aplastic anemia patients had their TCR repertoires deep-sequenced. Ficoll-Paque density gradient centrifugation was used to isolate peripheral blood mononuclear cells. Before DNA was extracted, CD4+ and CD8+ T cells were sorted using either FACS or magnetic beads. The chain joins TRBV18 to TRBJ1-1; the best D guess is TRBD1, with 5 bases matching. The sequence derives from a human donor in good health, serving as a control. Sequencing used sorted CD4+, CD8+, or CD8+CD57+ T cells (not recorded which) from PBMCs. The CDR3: CASSRTDTGRREAFF. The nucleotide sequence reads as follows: TGTGCCAGCTCACGAACGGATACAGGACGTCGTGAAGCTTTCTTT.